A selection of T cell receptor beta chains follows, all from one sample in a study of T-cell reconstitution after alpha-beta-depleted transplantation in children. Using its own MiXCR run on the PCR reads, TCRdb lists one record per CDR3 protein. The top ten clones hold approximately 2% of a sample with 490,000 or so distinct CDR3 sequences, more than 9% of them seen once. This material consisted of PBMCs, taken before TCRalphabeta/CD19-depleted stem cell transplant. The receptor set was obtained from a child between 2 and 9 years old with inherited bone marrow failure, due to receive a stem cell transplant. The CDR3 runs from the conserved cysteine through the conserved F or W. The order of the fields is clone size, V gene, D gene, J gene, CDR3 protein, CDR3 DNA. A D gene is named only where the DNA matches it firmly. Only some rows state a clone size, as once, few, many or a class for expanded clones.

many,TRBV20-1,TRBD2,TRBJ2-2,CSARDSMGLAGLRTGELFF,TGCAGTGCTAGAGATAGCATGGGACTAGCGGGATTAAGGACCGGGGAGCTGTTTTTT
NA,TRBV7-2,NA,TRBJ1-6,CASSPHSSSSPLHF,TGTGCCAGCAGCCCTCACAGCTCAAGTTCACCCCTCCACTTT
few,TRBV5-4,NA,TRBJ2-1,CASSFIPKRPRNEQFF,TGTGCCAGCAGCTTCATCCCTAAGCGGCCTCGGAATGAGCAGTTCTTC
many,TRBV5-1,TRBD1,TRBJ1-6,CASSQTGQGNSPLHF,TGCGCCAGCAGCCAGACTGGACAGGGTAATTCACCCCTCCACTTT
many,TRBV12-3/TRBV12-4,NA,TRBJ2-2,CASRGMNTGELFF,TGTGCCAGCAGGGGCATGAACACCGGGGAGCTGTTTTTT
many,TRBV20-1,NA,TRBJ1-1,CSASRQTNTEAFF,TGCAGTGCTAGCCGCCAGACGAACACTGAAGCTTTCTTT
many,TRBV4-3,NA,TRBJ1-6,CASSQDRRVDSPLHF,TGCGCCAGCAGCCAAGATCGTAGGGTTGATTCACCCCTCCACTTT
NA,TRBV19,NA,TRBJ2-1,CASSKYHPGDNEQFF,TGTGCCAGTAGTAAATATCATCCAGGGGACAATGAGCAGTTCTTC
many,TRBV12-3/TRBV12-4,NA,TRBJ1-1,CASSSWGSNTEAFF,TGTGCCAGCAGTTCTTGGGGATCGAACACTGAAGCTTTCTTT
many,TRBV20-1,NA,TRBJ1-1,CSANQGGAEAFF,TGCAGTGCTAATCAGGGTGGGGCTGAAGCTTTCTTT
few,TRBV4-3,NA,TRBJ2-7,CASSQDRDSEQYF,TGCGCCAGCAGCCAAGATAGGGACTCCGAGCAGTACTTC
many,TRBV12-3/TRBV12-4,TRBD1,TRBJ2-7,CASSPGQALEQYF,TGTGCCAGCAGTCCCGGACAGGCCCTCGAGCAGTACTTC
few,TRBV20-1,TRBD2,TRBJ2-1,CSASTSGYNEQFF,TGCAGTGCTAGCACTAGCGGGTACAATGAGCAGTTCTTC
NA,TRBV4-3,NA,TRBJ2-2,CASRQGVVTGELFF,TGCGCCAGCCGCCAAGGAGTCGTCACCGGGGAGCTGTTTTTT
many,TRBV9,NA,TRBJ2-1,CASSVAIVDEQFF,TGTGCCAGCAGCGTAGCGATTGTCGATGAGCAGTTCTTC
many,TRBV27,TRBD1,TRBJ2-1,CASSRGTALNEQFF,TGTGCCAGCAGTCGAGGGACAGCACTTAATGAGCAGTTCTTC
many,TRBV11-2,TRBD2,TRBJ2-5,CASSPGTSGRAVETQYF,TGTGCCAGCAGCCCAGGGACTAGCGGGAGGGCCGTAGAGACCCAGTACTTC
few,TRBV27,NA,TRBJ2-1,CASSLVVSALWDEQFF,TGTGCCAGCAGTTTAGTGGTTAGCGCCCTTTGGGATGAGCAGTTCTTC
many,TRBV10-3,TRBD1,TRBJ1-6,CAISFDRVNSPLHF,TGTGCCATCAGCTTCGACAGGGTTAATTCACCCCTCCACTTT
NA,TRBV5-1,NA,TRBJ2-2,CASSLTGGPSGTNTGELFF,TGCGCCAGCAGCTTAACAGGGGGCCCTAGCGGGACGAACACCGGGGAGCTGTTTTTT
many,TRBV29-1,TRBD1,TRBJ2-7,CSVSRQGDYEQYF,TGCAGCGTTTCTAGGCAGGGGGACTACGAGCAGTACTTC
many,TRBV10-3,NA,TRBJ2-1,CAISEGTTTYNEQFF,TGTGCCATCAGTGAAGGCACGACAACCTACAATGAGCAGTTCTTC
few,TRBV27,NA,TRBJ1-2,CASSLKFVNYGYTF,TGTGCCAGCAGTTTGAAGTTCGTTAACTATGGCTACACCTTC
many,TRBV29-1,TRBD2,TRBJ2-3,CSVDGTSASTDTQYF,TGCAGCGTTGACGGGACTAGCGCCAGCACAGATACGCAGTATTTT
NA,TRBV28,NA,TRBJ1-2,CASSPGSGSYGYTF,TGTGCCAGCAGCCCCGGTTCGGGGTCCTATGGCTACACCTTC
many,TRBV4-3,NA,TRBJ1-4,CASSQDLPGLSRNEKLFF,TGCGCCAGCAGCCAAGATCTGCCAGGCCTGTCTCGTAATGAAAAACTGTTTTTT
many,TRBV11-2,TRBD2,TRBJ2-3,CASSLDRAGVTDTQYF,TGTGCCAGCAGCTTAGATCGCGCGGGGGTCACAGATACGCAGTATTTT
many,TRBV20-1,NA,TRBJ2-1,CSARGGLASRDEQFF,TGCAGTGCTAGGGGTGGGTTGGCTAGCCGCGATGAGCAGTTCTTC
many,TRBV4-1,NA,TRBJ1-1,CASRLGIGSTEAFF,TGCGCCAGCAGGCTTGGCATCGGGAGCACTGAAGCTTTCTTT
few,TRBV4-1,TRBD2,TRBJ2-7,CASSQGVSSGRDVQYF,TGCGCCAGCAGCCAAGGAGTGAGTAGCGGGAGGGACGTGCAGTACTTC
many,TRBV29-1,NA,TRBJ2-7,CSARLGYEQYF,TGCAGCGCCCGACTAGGCTACGAGCAGTACTTC
NA,TRBV10-3,NA,TRBJ2-6,CAISESEGRVGSGANVLTF,TGTGCCATCAGTGAGTCGGAGGGCAGGGTTGGCTCTGGGGCCAACGTCCTGACTTTC
many,TRBV7-9,NA,TRBJ2-1,CASSENRGINNEQFF,TGTGCCAGCAGCGAAAACCGGGGTATCAATAATGAGCAGTTCTTC
NA,TRBV4-3,NA,TRBJ2-1,CASSQSQADSEQFF,TGCGCCAGCAGCCAAAGCCAGGCGGACAGCGAGCAGTTCTTC
many,TRBV27,NA,TRBJ1-5,CASSPTVNQPQHF,TGTGCCAGCAGTCCGACAGTCAATCAGCCCCAGCATTTT
many,TRBV29-1,TRBD1,TRBJ2-7,CSVGTVYEQYF,TGCAGCGTCGGGACAGTCTACGAGCAGTACTTC
many,TRBV27,NA,TRBJ1-6,CASSLEGQLSPLHF,TGTGCCAGCAGTTTAGAAGGACAGCTTTCACCCCTCCACTTT
NA,TRBV11-3,NA,TRBJ2-7,CASSLSLGNEQYF,TGTGCCAGCAGCTTAAGTCTGGGCAACGAGCAGTACTTC
NA,TRBV2,TRBD2,TRBJ2-7,CASSGSLAAAWKQYF,TGTGCCAGCAGTGGCTCACTAGCGGCGGCCTGGAAGCAGTACTTC
many,TRBV20-1,TRBD2,TRBJ2-1,CSASVPGLVWDEQFF,TGCAGTGCTAGTGTCCCGGGACTAGTTTGGGATGAGCAGTTCTTC
many,TRBV7-2,NA,TRBJ2-3,CASSFLEGAERDTQYF,TGTGCCAGCAGCTTTCTGGAGGGAGCGGAAAGAGATACGCAGTATTTT
many,TRBV5-5,TRBD1,TRBJ1-5,CASSMTQGANQPQHF,TGTGCCAGCAGCATGACACAGGGGGCGAATCAGCCCCAGCATTTT